The clone carrying this T cell receptor beta chain was seen only a few times. Its antigen remains unknown. The investigators amplified TCR beta CDR3 regions from RNA transcripts. Carried out on the TCR CDR3, a first-round RT-PCR used the HTBI primer set. Each CDR3 protein gets one entry after TCRdb re-called the multiplex PCR reads with MiXCR. The sample has approximately 870,000 distinct CDR3 sequences, 38% seen once. This sample was taken from a study of T cells in Graves' hyperthyroidism and ophthalmopathy. Study-wide points: Model-based prediction identified ophthalmopathy a median around 6.7 months prior to its onset.

Trimming took off 6 bases at V and 5 bases at J, with 19 bases between the two ends. The CDR3 length is 15 residues. This sequence was found in a man between 18 and 29 years old with Graves' hyperthyroidism. Input material: blood. This sequence joins TRBV12-3 or TRBV12-4 and TRBJ2-5; D remains ambiguous. The CDR3 DNA reads as TGTGCCAGCAGGGATTGGGCGATATCGGCCGAGACCCAGTACTTC. Its protein is CASRDWAISAETQYF.